This entry lists 11 T cell receptor beta chains sequenced from one sample in a study of cytomegalovirus exposure and HLA in healthy donors (dated by TCRdb to the late 2010s). To prepare the library, the immunoSEQ multiplex PCR assay was applied. A mixture of 60 forward primers for TCR Vbeta segments and 13 reverse primers for TCR Jbeta segments was used in the multiplex PCR. Drawn from immuneACCESS, this table holds only the in-frame rearrangements with V and J called that TCRdb kept. Clones are partly lost; checked studies trace under half to an unresolved V gene and leave the rest unexplained. The sample table contains approximately 98,000 clones; only one count was recorded for approximately 72% of them. The top ten clones comprise roughly 9.7% of the sample. Sequenced: PBMCs. The receptors here all came from a young man in good health and CMV-seropositive.

V is TRBV29-1 and J is TRBJ2-5; maybe TRBD1 (6 bases). The J call may be wrong; the DNA end is better matched by TRBJ2-7. The V gene's germline CDR1 is SQVTM and CDR2 ANQGSEA. The CDR3 spans 11 residues. Here the CDR3 DNA reads TGCAGCGTAGAACAGGGTTACGAGCAGTACTTC. Translation gives CSVEQGYEQYF.

This chain links TRBV7-9 with TRBJ2-3, with a possible D match to TRBD2 (6 bases). The V and J ends lost 1 base and 4 bases respectively, with 12 bases between them. CDR1 and CDR2 from the germline V gene are SEHNR and FQNEAQ (reference sequence). The CDR3 length is 15 residues. This chain's CDR3 is CASSLGDGGADTQYF. Written as DNA, the CDR3 is TGTGCCAGCAGCTTAGGCGACGGGGGTGCAGATACGCAGTATTTT.

This CDR3 is CASSWGWGRLMNTEAFF. CDR3 nucleotides: TGCGCCAGCAGCTGGGGGTGGGGGCGTCTCATGAACACTGAAGCTTTCTTT. This rearrangement joins TRBV5-1 to TRBJ1-1; the D gene is possibly TRBD1 (6 bases). The CDR3 contains 17 residues. Germline values: CDR1 SGHRS, CDR2 YFSETQ. Deletions cut 3 bases from V and 0 bases from J, with 18 bases between.

The CDR3 nucleotides are TGTGCCAGCAGTTTGGCAGGGGCCTACGAGCAGTACTTC. Protein: CASSLAGAYEQYF. This sequence joins TRBV27 and TRBJ2-7, with D possibly being TRBD1 (6 bases). This CDR3 has 13 amino acids. Trimming removed 3 bases from V and 2 bases from J, with 8 bases in between. Germline V gene data show CDR1 as MNHEY and CDR2 as SMNVEV (reference sequence).

The gene calls are TRBV18 and TRBJ2-2, with 10 bases that match TRBD1. The trim removed 1 base at V and 5 bases at J, leaving 4 bases unmatched. CDR3 length: 16 amino acids. Germline CDR1 is KGHSH and CDR2 is LQKENI. CDR3 loop: CASSPQRTGGTGELFF. In DNA, the CDR3 is TGTGCCAGCTCACCACAGAGGACAGGGGGGACCGGGGAGCTGTTTTTT.

V and J are TRBV7-2 and TRBJ1-1; possible D gene TRBD1, 5 bases. CDR3 length: 12 amino acids. Trimming removed 0 bases at V and 8 bases at J, with 7 bases between. Germline assignment: CDR1 SGHTA and CDR2 FQGNSA. CDR3 bases: TGTGCCAGCAGCTTAGCCTACAGGGAAGCTTTCTTT. It specifies CASSLAYREAFF.

The V and J genes are TRBV29-1 and TRBJ2-3, with 15 positions matching TRBD2. The ends lost 7 bases at V and 2 bases at J; junction bases unmatched: 4. The CDR3 length is 15 residues. CDR1 and CDR2 (germline): SQVTM, ANQGSEA. The CDR3 is CSGGLAGGPTDTQYF. The CDR3 DNA reads TGCAGCGGCGGACTAGCGGGGGGGCCCACAGATACGCAGTATTTT.

The V call is TRBV30, the J call TRBJ2-1, with D possibly TRBD1 on 5 matching bases. Between the trimmed V and J ends, which lost 0 bases and 8 bases, there was a span of 20 bases. CDR3 length: 16 amino acids. Germline loops: CDR1 GTSNPN, CDR2 SVGIG (reference sequence). CDR3 sequence: CAWSVDSFAVGDEQFF. The CDR3 DNA is TGTGCCTGGAGTGTCGACAGTTTTGCGGTAGGCGATGAGCAGTTCTTC.

The genes are TRBV30 and TRBJ1-5; D uncertain. The CDR3 has 14 amino acids. Germline CDR1 GTSNPN, CDR2 SVGIG (reference sequence). Trimming left V 2 bases short and J 3 bases short, with 11 bases between. The CDR3 is CAWSSHSVNQPQHF. Written as DNA, the CDR3 is TGTGCCTGGAGTTCCCACAGTGTCAATCAGCCCCAGCATTTT.

This clone was detected only a few times. The chain recombines TRBV6-4 with TRBJ1-6; no clear D. Germline values: CDR1 MRHNA, CDR2 SNTAGT. Trimming took 4 bases from V and 8 from J, leaving 9 bases between them. The CDR3 length is 13 residues. CDR3 nucleotide sequence: TGTGCCAGCAGTGCCCGACGGGATTCACCCCTCCACTTT. Translation: CASSARRDSPLHF.

J is TRBJ2-1 and V is TRBV7-2; 8 bases are shared with TRBD1. Germline CDR1 and CDR2: SGHTA and FQGNSA. The CDR3 contains 14 residues. Losses at the gene ends were 1 base for V and 7 bases for J; bases not matched to a gene: 3. CDR3 bases: TGTGCCAGCAGCTTAGAGGGACAGGCGAATGAGCAGTTCTTC. It yields the protein CASSLEGQANEQFF.